These 24 T cell receptor beta chains came from one sample sequenced in a study of response to subunit inactivated influenza vaccine. MiXCR, run by TCRdb on the RT-PCR reads, gives a single entry per CDR3 protein. This table has 500,000 to 550,000 distinct CDR3 sequences, less than 7.5% appearing once. This specimen was PBMCs from blood, taken around 25 months after vaccination. The receptors were gathered from a man between 50 and 70 years old who received an inactivated influenza vaccine.

J is TRBJ2-1 and V is TRBV6-2 or TRBV6-3; D remains unclear. Between the trimmed V and J ends, which lost 3 bases and 5 bases, there was a span of 14 bases. The CDR3 sequence is 15 residues long. The V gene's germline CDR1 is MNHEY and CDR2 SVGEGT. The CDR3 region is CASSYWQVDDNEQFF. The CDR3 DNA is TGTGCCAGCAGTTATTGGCAGGTGGACGACAATGAGCAGTTCTTC.

As concerns this clonotype: The junction does not match germline at one end; this may be a read error. The V call is TRBV10-3, the J call TRBJ2-7; 12 bases are shared with TRBD2. CDR1 is ENHRY, CDR2 SYGVKD, per germline. This CDR3 region has 14 residues. Here the CDR3 reads CAISGPSGRASQHF. CDR3 DNA: TGTGCCATCAGTGGGCCTAGCGGGAGGGCCTCACAGCACTTC.

This clonotype came up a few times. The V and J genes are TRBV20-1 and TRBJ2-5, with D unclear. Per germline, CDR1 DFQATT and CDR2 SNEGSKA (reference sequence). The V end was cut by 0 bases, the J end by 3 bases, with 11 bases between. This CDR3 comprises 14 residues. This CDR3 is CSAREGNSKETQYF. The CDR3 DNA follows: TGCAGTGCTAGAGAGGGGAACAGTAAAGAGACCCAGTACTTC.

The table lists this clonotype with many counts. The CDR3 protein is CSVGMASTDTQYF. The CDR3, as DNA: TGCAGCGTTGGGATGGCTAGCACAGATACGCAGTATTTT. The V and J genes are TRBV29-1 and TRBJ2-3; no firm D call. The germline CDR1 and CDR2 sequences are SQVTM and ANQGSEA. The V end lost 4 bases, the J end lost 0 bases, and 8 bases lay between the germline ends. This CDR3 has 13 residues.

This clonotype was observed at least ten times. The DNA of the CDR3 is TGTGCCACCAGTGATCGGACACCTTCGCAAGAGACCCAGTACTTC. It encodes CATSDRTPSQETQYF. The rearrangement uses TRBV24-1 and TRBJ2-5, with a weak D call TRBD1 (5 bases). The germline V gene has CDR1 KGHDR and CDR2 SFDVKD. Between the trimmed V and J ends, which lost 3 bases and 2 bases, there was a span of 12 bases. The CDR3 contains 15 residues.

The chain links TRBV5-6 to TRBJ1-5; 7 bases are a match to TRBD1. This CDR3 spans 14 amino acids. V shed 8 bases, J shed 1 base, and the junction held 6 bases outside the gene matches. Germline CDR1 SGHDT, CDR2 YYEEEE. CDR3 amino acids: CASRQGGSNQPQHF. The CDR3 DNA follows: TGTGCCAGTAGACAGGGTGGCAGCAATCAGCCCCAGCATTTT.

There are many counts of this clonotype. This chain joins TRBV6-1 and TRBJ1-5; no clear D gene. V lost 6 bases to trimming and J lost 9 bases, with 12 bases between them. The CDR3 runs 12 residues. Germline lookup yields CDR1 MNHNS and CDR2 SASEGT. For the CDR3, the DNA is TGTGCCAGCAGGGACGGAACGTCGCCCCAGCATTTT. Protein product: CASRDGTSPQHF.

This clonotype was seen ten or more times. The chain combines TRBV6-1 with TRBJ1-4; D is perhaps TRBD1 (6 bases). The germline V and J ends were trimmed by 5 bases and 7 bases, with 17 bases remaining between them. Germline values: CDR1 MNHNS, CDR2 SASEGT. CDR3 size: 15 residues. The DNA for the CDR3 is TGTGCCAGCAGTAAACCGGGACATGCCCGTGAAAAACTGTTTTTT. This encodes CASSKPGHAREKLFF.

This clonotype occurred many times. The chain carries TRBV6-2 or TRBV6-3 and TRBJ2-7; perhaps TRBD1 as D (6 bases). This CDR3 comprises 16 residues. Per the germline V gene, CDR1 is MNHEY and CDR2 is SVGEGT. V was trimmed by 0 bases and J by 0 bases, leaving 12 bases between them. The CDR3 DNA sequence: TGTGCCAGCAGTTACTCGAAAAGGGACAACTCCTACGAGCAGTACTTC. Its protein product is CASSYSKRDNSYEQYF.

The chain is built from TRBV28 and TRBJ2-5; D possibly uses TRBD1 or TRBD2 (6 bases each). Germline V gives CDR1 MDHEN, CDR2 SYDVKM. The V gene lost 4 bases and the J gene lost 1 base, with 13 bases spanning the gap. The CDR3 runs to 15 residues. The CDR3: CASSSPQGLQETQYF. The CDR3 nucleotides read TGTGCCAGCAGTTCCCCACAGGGACTCCAAGAGACCCAGTACTTC.

This clonotype was seen a few times. This rearrangement joins TRBV7-9 to TRBJ1-2, with 9 positions matching TRBD1. The trim removed 2 bases at V and 7 bases at J, leaving 8 bases unmatched. The germline gives CDR1 SEHNR, CDR2 FQNEAQ (reference sequence). This CDR3 is built from 15 residues. CDR3 sequence: CASSLPGQGVGGYTF. Here the CDR3 DNA reads TGTGCCAGCAGCTTACCGGGACAGGGAGTAGGTGGCTACACCTTC.

This clonotype was counted between two and nine times. The chain recombines TRBV5-1 with TRBJ2-5, with D unresolved. CDR3 length equals 13 residues. CDR1 is SGHRS, CDR2 YFSETQ, per germline. V lost 3 bases and J lost 2, with 8 bases in between. The DNA for the CDR3 is TGCGCCAGCAGCTGGAAACAGCAAGAGACCCAGTACTTC. Its protein product is CASSWKQQETQYF.

The genes are TRBV6-5 and TRBJ2-1; tentative D call: TRBD2 (5 bases). This CDR3 is built from 13 residues. Trimming removed 0 bases from V and 7 bases from J, with 7 bases in between. The germline CDR1 and CDR2 sequences are MNHEY and SVGAGI. The CDR3 region is CASSYSRGNEQFF. In nucleotides, the CDR3 is TGTGCCAGCAGTTACTCGAGAGGGAATGAGCAGTTCTTC.

This clonotype was found many times. V usage is TRBV5-1 and J usage is TRBJ1-5; 7 nucleotides line up with TRBD1. The CDR3 loop spans 15 amino acids. V shed 4 bases and J 3 bases; nucleotides not matched to a gene: 7. CDR1 is SGHRS, CDR2 YFSETQ, per germline. The CDR3 protein is CASSITGTVNQPQHF. CDR3 nucleotide sequence: TGCGCCAGCAGCATTACCGGGACAGTCAATCAGCCCCAGCATTTT.

This clonotype was counted at least ten times. The V call is TRBV5-5, the J call TRBJ1-6, with D unclear. This CDR3 comprises 16 residues. Trimming shortened V by 0 bases and J by 9 bases, and 16 bases separated the two germline ends. Germline V gene data show CDR1 as SGHKS and CDR2 as YYEKEE (reference sequence). The CDR3 coding sequence is TGTGCCAGCAGCTTGGCCCCCACGGGTTTAGGTTCACCCCTCCACTTT. Protein: CASSLAPTGLGSPLHF. Using reference TRBV5-5 and TRBJ1-6 for the parts outside the CDR3, the full variable domain is DAGVTQSPTHLIKTRGQQVTLRCSPISGHKSVSWYQQVLGQGPQFIFQYYEKEERGRGNFPDRFSARQFPNYSSELNVNALLLGDSALYLCASSLAPTGLGSPLHFGNGTRLTVT.

Only a few counts were recorded for this clonotype. The gene calls are TRBV30 and TRBJ1-1, with D possibly TRBD1 on 6 matching bases. Germline V gives CDR1 GTSNPN, CDR2 SVGIG (reference sequence). The CDR3 covers 14 residues. V shed 3 bases and J shed 6 bases, with 17 bases lying between them. As DNA, the CDR3 is TGTGCCTGGAGCCGCGCCGGGACAACAGCTGAAGCTTTCTTT. Its protein product is CAWSRAGTTAEAFF.

This clonotype was counted between two and nine times. The chain combines TRBV10-3 with TRBJ2-5, with D unresolved. Trimming removed 0 bases from V and 2 bases from J, with 1 base in between. CDR3 length: 12 amino acids. CDR1 and CDR2 from the germline V gene are ENHRY and SYGVKD. The CDR3 coding sequence is TGTGCCATCAGTGAGTCTCAAGAGACCCAGTACTTC. Protein: CAISESQETQYF.

This clonotype has a handful of counts. V is TRBV7-3 and J is TRBJ2-2, with a possible D match to TRBD1 (6 bases). The CDR3 has 14 amino acids. CDR1 is SGHTA, CDR2 FQGTGA, per germline. Trimming took off 6 bases at V and 5 bases at J, with 13 bases between the two ends. CDR3: CASRLTGLTGELFF. In nucleotides, the CDR3 is TGTGCCAGCAGACTAACAGGGTTGACCGGGGAGCTGTTTTTT.

This clonotype was recorded a few times. This CDR3 is missing its conserved last phenylalanine or tryptophan, likely due to a read error. It is unclear where the CDR3 begins or ends on the DNA, so no DNA is shown, and the CDR3 is as TCRdb lists it. The chain employs TRBV12-3 or TRBV12-4 and TRBJ2-7; the DNA was not compared with TRBD1, the D call given in the table. Both ends counted, the CDR3 spans 15 residues. The CDR3: CASSLLTGVLRAVLR.

In this sample, this clonotype turned up a few times. The J gene is TRBJ2-2, the V gene TRBV20-1, with TRBD2 identical over 8 bases. Germline values: CDR1 DFQATT, CDR2 SNEGSKA (reference sequence). After removal of 3 bases from V and 4 bases from J, the junction contained 10 bases not matched to a gene. The CDR3 length is 16 residues. DNA of the CDR3: TGCAGTGCTAGCGGGGGGGGGCTTGGAATCACCGGGGAGCTGTTTTTT. Its protein is CSASGGGLGITGELFF.

This clonotype was detected ten times or more. This chain links TRBV30 with TRBJ1-1; unclear D gene. Trimming pared 2 bases from V and 0 bases from J, leaving 7 bases between. In germline, CDR1 is GTSNPN, CDR2 SVGIG (reference sequence). The CDR3 has 13 residues. The DNA of the CDR3 is TGTGCCTGGAGTAAGGGAATGAACACTGAAGCTTTCTTT. This gives the protein CAWSKGMNTEAFF.

This clonotype has just a few counts. The chain combines TRBV6-2 or TRBV6-3 with TRBJ1-5; no firm D call. The CDR3 is 15 residues long. V shed 4 bases and J shed 0 bases, with 10 bases lying between them. Germline V gives CDR1 MNHEY, CDR2 SVGEGT. As DNA, the CDR3 is TGTGCCAGCAGTTTGCAGCTTAATAGCAATCAGCCCCAGCATTTT. Translation gives CASSLQLNSNQPQHF.

This clonotype has just a few counts. The chain employs TRBV24-1 and TRBJ2-1; maybe TRBD1 (5 bases). CDR1 KGHDR and CDR2 SFDVKD come from the germline V gene. This CDR3 is built from 15 residues. The V and J ends lost 0 bases and 9 bases respectively, with 14 bases between them. Here the CDR3 reads CATSDLGAGSSEQFF. The CDR3 nucleotides read TGTGCCACCAGTGATTTGGGGGCAGGTTCAAGTGAGCAGTTCTTC.

This clonotype was recorded many times. Sequence at one end of the junction differs from germline and may be a read error. The chain employs TRBV12-3 or TRBV12-4 and TRBJ2-7, with 9 bases matching TRBD1. This CDR3 spans 12 amino acids. The CDR3 sequence: CASSYSDRGRSF. CDR3 nucleotide sequence: TGTGCCAGCAGTTACTCGGACAGGGGAAGGTCCTTC.